This T cell receptor (beta chain) was sequenced in a study of blood T cell repertoires in COVID-19. Study details: PBMCs, B-cell-depleted T cells, or T cells were the source of the cDNA or gDNA that made up the material.

The germline gives CDR1 MNHEY, CDR2 SVGEGT. This CDR3 spans 14 amino acids. The V gene lost 2 bases and the J gene lost 5 bases, with 12 bases spanning the gap. The repertoire was sequenced with immunoSEQ multiplex PCR; TCRdb's copy has only in-frame clones and lacks some. The sample has 210,000 or so clones, 89% seen once; the top ten hold more than 4.5%. The clonotype comes from a woman in her forties with acute or convalescent COVID-19. Source material: peripheral blood. The J gene is TRBJ1-2, the V gene TRBV6-2 or TRBV6-3; a weak D match, TRBD1 (6 bases). CDR3 sequence reads: CASSYPGTYYGYTF. The CDR3 DNA reads as TGTGCCAGCAGTTACCCCGGGACATATTATGGCTACACCTTC.